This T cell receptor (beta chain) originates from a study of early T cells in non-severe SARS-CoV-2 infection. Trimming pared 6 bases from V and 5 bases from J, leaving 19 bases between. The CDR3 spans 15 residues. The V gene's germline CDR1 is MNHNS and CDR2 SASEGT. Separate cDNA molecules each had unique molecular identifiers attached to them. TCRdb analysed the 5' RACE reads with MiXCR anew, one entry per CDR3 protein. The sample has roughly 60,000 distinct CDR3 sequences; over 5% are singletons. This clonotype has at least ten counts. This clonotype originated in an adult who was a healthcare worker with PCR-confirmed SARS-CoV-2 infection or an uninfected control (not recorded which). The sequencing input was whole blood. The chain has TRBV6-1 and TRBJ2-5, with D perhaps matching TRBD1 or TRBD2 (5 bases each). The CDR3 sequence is CASSEGTASVETQYF. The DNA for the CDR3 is TGTGCCAGCAGCGAGGGGACGGCGTCCGTGGAGACCCAGTACTTC.